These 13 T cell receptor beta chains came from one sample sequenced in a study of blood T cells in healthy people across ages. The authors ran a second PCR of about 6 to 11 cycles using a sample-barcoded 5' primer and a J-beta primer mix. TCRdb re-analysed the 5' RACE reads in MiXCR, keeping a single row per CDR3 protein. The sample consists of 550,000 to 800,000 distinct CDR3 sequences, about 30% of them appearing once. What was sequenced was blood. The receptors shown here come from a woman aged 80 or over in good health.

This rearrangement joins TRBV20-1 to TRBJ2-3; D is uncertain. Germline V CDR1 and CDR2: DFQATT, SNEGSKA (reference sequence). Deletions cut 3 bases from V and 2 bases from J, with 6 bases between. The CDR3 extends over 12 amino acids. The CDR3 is CSASSLTDTQYF. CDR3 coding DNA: TGCAGTGCTAGTTCCCTCACAGATACGCAGTATTTT.

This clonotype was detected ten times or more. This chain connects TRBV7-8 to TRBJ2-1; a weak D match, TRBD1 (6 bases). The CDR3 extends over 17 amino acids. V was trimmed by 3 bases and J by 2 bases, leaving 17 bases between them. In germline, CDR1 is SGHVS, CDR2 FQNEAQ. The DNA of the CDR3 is TGTGCCAGCAGCTTTGGGCAGGGGTTGGCTACCTACAATGAGCAGTTCTTC. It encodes CASSFGQGLATYNEQFF.

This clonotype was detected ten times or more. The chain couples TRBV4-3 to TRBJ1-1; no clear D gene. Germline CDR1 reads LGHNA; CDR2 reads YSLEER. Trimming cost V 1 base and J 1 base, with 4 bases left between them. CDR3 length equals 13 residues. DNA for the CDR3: TGCGCCAGCAGCCAAGTGAGGAACACTGAAGCTTTCTTT. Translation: CASSQVRNTEAFF.

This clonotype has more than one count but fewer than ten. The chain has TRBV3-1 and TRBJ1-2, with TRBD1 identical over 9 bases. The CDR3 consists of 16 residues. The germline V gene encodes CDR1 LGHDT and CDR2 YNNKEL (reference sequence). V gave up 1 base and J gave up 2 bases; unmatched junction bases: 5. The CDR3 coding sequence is TGTGCCAGCAGCCAAGTGAGAGGACAGGGGAACTATGGCTACACCTTC. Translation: CASSQVRGQGNYGYTF. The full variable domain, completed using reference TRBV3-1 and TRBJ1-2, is DTAVSQTPKYLVTQMGNDKSIKCEQNLGHDTMYWYKQDSKKFLKIMFSYNNKELIINETVPNRFSPKSPDKAHLNLHINSLELGDSAVYFCASSQVRGQGNYGYTFGSGTRLTVV.

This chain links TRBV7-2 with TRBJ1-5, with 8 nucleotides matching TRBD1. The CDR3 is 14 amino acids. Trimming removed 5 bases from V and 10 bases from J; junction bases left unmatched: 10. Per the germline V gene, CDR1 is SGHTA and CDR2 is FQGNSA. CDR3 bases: TGTGCCAGCAGCACCCGGGACAGGACGCCCCCCCAGCATTTT. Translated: CASSTRDRTPPQHF.

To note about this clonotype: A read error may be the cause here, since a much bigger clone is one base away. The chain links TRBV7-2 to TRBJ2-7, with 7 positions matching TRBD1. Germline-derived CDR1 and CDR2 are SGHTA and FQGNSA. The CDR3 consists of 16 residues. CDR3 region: CASSLDKRGPHYKQYF. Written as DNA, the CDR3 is TGTGCCAGCAGCTTAGACAAGAGGGGGCCCCACTACAAGCAGTACTTC.

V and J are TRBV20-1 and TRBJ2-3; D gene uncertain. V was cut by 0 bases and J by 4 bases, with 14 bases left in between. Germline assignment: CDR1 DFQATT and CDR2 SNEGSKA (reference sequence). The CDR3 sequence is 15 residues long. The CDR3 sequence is CSARDWYNPPDTQYF. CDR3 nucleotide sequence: TGCAGTGCTAGAGATTGGTATAACCCCCCAGATACGCAGTATTTT.

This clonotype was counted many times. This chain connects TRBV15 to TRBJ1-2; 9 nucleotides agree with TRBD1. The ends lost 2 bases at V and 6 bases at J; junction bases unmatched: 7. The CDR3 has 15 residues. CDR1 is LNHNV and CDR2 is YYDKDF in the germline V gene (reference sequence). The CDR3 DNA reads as TGTGCCACCAGCAGACCCGGGACAGGGAATCATGGCTACACCTTC. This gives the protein CATSRPGTGNHGYTF.

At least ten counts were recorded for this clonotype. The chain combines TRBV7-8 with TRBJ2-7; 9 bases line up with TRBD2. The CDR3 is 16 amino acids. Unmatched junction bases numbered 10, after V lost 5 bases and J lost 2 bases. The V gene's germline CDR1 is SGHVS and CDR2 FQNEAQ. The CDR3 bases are TGTGCCAGCAGCCCCCCGTCTAGCGGGGTTGCCTACGAGCAGTACTTC. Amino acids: CASSPPSSGVAYEQYF.

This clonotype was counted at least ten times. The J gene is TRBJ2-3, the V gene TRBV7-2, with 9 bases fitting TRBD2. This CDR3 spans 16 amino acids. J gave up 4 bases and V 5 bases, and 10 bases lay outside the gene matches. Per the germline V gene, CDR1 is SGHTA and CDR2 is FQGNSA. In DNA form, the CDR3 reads TGTGCCAGCAGCCCCAGGGGAGCGGGGGGTTCAGATACGCAGTATTTT. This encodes CASSPRGAGGSDTQYF.

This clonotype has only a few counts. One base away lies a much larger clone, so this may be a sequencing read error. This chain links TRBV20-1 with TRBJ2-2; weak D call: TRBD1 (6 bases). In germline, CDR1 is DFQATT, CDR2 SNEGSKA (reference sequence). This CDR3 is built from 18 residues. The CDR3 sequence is CSARRHNSGTLNTGERFF. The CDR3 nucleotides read TGCAGTGCTAGACGTCATAATTCCGGGACACTGAACACCGGGGAGCGGTTTTTT.

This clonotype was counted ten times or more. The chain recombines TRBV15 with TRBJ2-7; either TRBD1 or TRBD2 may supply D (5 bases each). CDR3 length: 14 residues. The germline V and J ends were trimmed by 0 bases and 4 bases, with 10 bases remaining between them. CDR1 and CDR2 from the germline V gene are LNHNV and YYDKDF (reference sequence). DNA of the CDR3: TGTGCCACCAGCAGAGATCGGGGCGGGTACGAGCAGTACTTC. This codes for CATSRDRGGYEQYF.

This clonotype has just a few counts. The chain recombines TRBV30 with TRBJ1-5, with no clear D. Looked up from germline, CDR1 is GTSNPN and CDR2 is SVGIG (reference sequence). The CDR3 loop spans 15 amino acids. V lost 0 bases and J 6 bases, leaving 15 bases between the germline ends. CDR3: CAWSVMAARGQPQHF. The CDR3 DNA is TGTGCCTGGAGTGTAATGGCCGCCCGCGGTCAGCCCCAGCATTTT.